The 5 T cell receptor beta chains given below trace back to one sample, sequenced in a study of T cells expressing NK-cell markers. After re-calling the 5' RACE reads, TCRdb lists one entry per CDR3 protein, DNA absent. The sample has under 500,000 distinct CDR3 sequences, and its top ten clones hold approximately 7%. The sample consisted of blood T cells: a sorted CD56 or NKG2C T cell subset, CD4+ or CD8+ T cells, or bulk PBMC T cells (not recorded which). The receptor set was obtained from a woman between 18 and 69 years old in good health.

The rearrangement uses TRBV3-1 and TRBJ2-2. The germline V gene has CDR1 LGHDT and CDR2 YNNKEL (reference sequence). CDR3 length: 15 residues. The CDR3 sequence: CASSHRRPNTGELFF.

The chain has TRBV7-9 and TRBJ2-2; the D call of TRBD2 rests on TCRdb alone, since no DNA is present to check it. Germline loops: CDR1 SEHNR, CDR2 FQNEAQ (reference sequence). The CDR3 has 16 residues. CDR3 loop: CASSLRFASGTGELFF. Complete variable domain (other parts from reference TRBV7-9 and TRBJ2-2): DTGVSQNPRHKITKRGQNVTFRCDPISEHNRLYWYRQTLGQGPEFLTYFQNEAQLEKSRLLSDRFSAERPKGSFSTLEIQRTEQGDSAMYLCASSLRFASGTGELFFGEGSRLTVL.

The V call is TRBV29-1, the J call TRBJ2-2. CDR1 and CDR2 from the germline V gene are SQVTM and ANQGSEA. The CDR3 is 12 residues long. CDR3 protein: CSGNFESGELFF.

The chain couples TRBV20-1 to TRBJ2-2; lacking DNA, the TRBD1 call made by TCRdb goes unchecked. The CDR3 covers 16 residues. The germline V gene encodes CDR1 DFQATT and CDR2 SNEGSKA (reference sequence). The CDR3 sequence: CSARRGQGAGTGELFF.

CDR3: CASSPAYNSPLHF. The chain is built from TRBV18 and TRBJ1-6. The CDR3 extends over 13 amino acids. CDR1 KGHSH and CDR2 LQKENI come from the germline V gene.